One TCR beta chain is described in this entry. The target antigen is unknown. Library preparation (for TCRbeta) was performed with unique molecular identifiers. MiXCR, run by TCRdb on the PCR reads, gives a single entry per CDR3 protein. Found here are hundreds of thousands of distinct CDR3 sequences, roughly 18% of them singletons; the top ten hold 43%. The data belong to a study of T-cell reconstitution after alpha-beta-depleted transplantation in children. General study results and limits: Among T cells one year after transplant, newly produced cells accounted for most counts and diversity. Certain patients had high TCRbeta diversity at day 60, and it came from recipient T cells and thymic progenitors that survived.

V was pared by 6 bases and J by 8 bases, with 21 bases of the junction left unmatched. The CDR3 has 18 residues. CDR1 MGHDK and CDR2 SYGVNS come from the germline V gene. The sample was PBMCs, mostly from graft donor cells, taken 360 days after TCRalphabeta/CD19-depleted stem cell transplant. The J gene is TRBJ1-4, the V gene TRBV25-1, with 7 bases fitting TRBD1. This TCR derives from a male patient between 2 and 10 years old who had a stem cell transplant for acute lymphoblastic leukemia, so the T cells may come from the graft donor. CDR3 residues: CASRETLQVRTGEEKLFF. The DNA of the CDR3 is TGTGCCAGCAGGGAGACGCTGCAAGTTCGGACAGGAGAAGAAAAACTGTTTTTT.